This T cell receptor beta chain was recorded in a study of T cells in Graves' hyperthyroidism and ophthalmopathy (dated by TCRdb to the late 2010s). For the wider study: To identify distinguishing TCR V-J signatures, a discovery cohort of around 98 patients was used, comprising 40 to 45 with Graves' ophthalmopathy and some 57 with stable Graves' hyperthyroidism. The study also compared thyroid tissue and blood T-cell repertoires from about six Graves' hyperthyroidism patients. An independent validation cohort of 18 to 20 hyperthyroidism patients and roughly 16 patients who later progressed to ophthalmopathy tested prospective prediction of ophthalmopathy. After blood sampling, hyperthyroidism patients were treated with methimazole at a starting dose of 30 mg daily, and ophthalmopathy patients were treated with high-dose intravenous methylprednisolone. The approximately 97 discovery patients were randomly divided into training and test sets at a 7:3 ratio. TCR Vbeta CDR3 sequencing of approximately 140 peripheral blood samples (approximately 44 ophthalmopathy, 75 hyperthyroidism and roughly 17 progressor patients) is reported in the paper.

TCR beta CDR3 regions were amplified from RNA transcripts. The TCR CDR3 was subjected to a first round of RT-PCR using the HTBI primer set and the Qiagen OneStep RT-PCR kit. Libraries were constructed in a second round of multiplex PCR, after which size selection and purification were carried out. Sequencing of the libraries was done on an Illumina HiSeq2000 using paired-end 100 bp reads. The source study handled its data this way. SOAPnuke was used to process the raw data, removing reads that contained adapters or uncalled bases, had a mean Phred below 15, or lacked an exact match to the constant primer or identifier. High-quality paired reads were merged with COPE v1.2.5, and unique nucleotide sequences were defined as clonotypes. MiTCR v1.1 was used to align the clonotypes against IMGT TRBV, TRBD and TRBJ reference segments. The analysis was restricted to V-J combinations with a frequency above 0.0001, which together covered roughly 99% of the repertoires. A TCS score was defined as the ratio between F50 (clonal expansion) and ExV (chaos), using BLOSUM62-based TCRdist between CDR3 peptides within each V-J. Welch's t-statistics and random forest reduced roughly 500 V-J features to under 15, which were used in a naive Bayes classifier (R e1071). The Morisita-Horn index was used to measure how similar the thyroid and blood repertoires were. TCRdb trimmed the raw reads at Q25, called clones with MiXCR and kept productive beta chains. Identical CDR3 protein sequences are pooled into one entry, listed with their most common genes and DNA. TCRdb assigned the V and J calls; the authors' analysis was not used. The sample records roughly 500,000 distinct CDR3 sequences, roughly 50% of which are singletons. Of the sample, around 20% falls within the top ten clones.

The study excluded patients with uncontrolled infections, other autoimmune diseases, pregnancy or lactation. Diagnoses were based on clinical symptoms, serum thyroxine and TRAb, thyroid ultrasound and orbital computed tomography. Total RNA was extracted using Trizol reagent, and RNA quality was assessed on an Agilent 2100 Bioanalyzer. Study-level results and caveats: In validation, the model predicted progression to ophthalmopathy a median of about 5.9 months before onset, with roughly 71% sensitivity and 72.22% specificity. A model built on a 13 V-J signature distinguished ophthalmopathy from stable hyperthyroidism, reaching approximately 89% sensitivity and about 81% specificity in cross-validation and 80%/75% in testing. No statistical method was used to fix the sample size in advance, and group allocation was not hidden from the investigators. Most expanded thyroid clonotypes (frequency above 0.001) were also detected in blood, a finding suggesting that blood repertoires may reflect thyroid immune responses.

The CDR3, from cysteine to phenylalanine, totals 13 residues. The DNA shown is the 39-base CDR3, in frame from base 1. CDR1 and CDR2 are read off the germline V gene as ENHRY and SYGVKD. The germline ends are 8 bases apart after V is trimmed by 3 bases and J by 2 bases. This clonotype was observed a handful of times. Its target antigen remains unknown. No base quality information exists; no much larger clone differs at one position. The origin of this receptor is an adult woman with Graves' disease, either hyperthyroidism or ophthalmopathy (not recorded which). The sequence links TRBV10-3 to TRBJ2-7; possibly the D gene is TRBD2, per 6 matching bases. Material for sequencing was peripheral blood or thyroid tissue (not recorded which). The CDR3 has the sequence CAISDSGAYEQYF. The nucleotides read TGTGCCATCAGTGATTCGGGGGCCTACGAGCAGTACTTC.